This T cell receptor (beta chain) was sequenced in a study of T cell responses to AZD1222 COVID-19 vaccine. Study context: Researchers grouped second doses given at about 4 or about 12 weeks into one pool.

Study-wide results and limits: Seropositive status at baseline applied to only a handful of AZD1222 recipients. The donors showed a predominance of white British ancestry and of females, with possible underestimation of clonal diversity.

Data came from immunoSEQ multiplex PCR; TCRdb stores just in-frame clones and leaves some out. The data contain 80,000 to 100,000 clones, about 89% of them singletons. J was trimmed by 9 bases and V by 2 bases; bases with no gene match: 3. Germline loops: CDR1 SGDLS, CDR2 YYNGEE. The CDR3 length is 13 residues. In the case of this clone: The antigen is not known.

The sequencing used peripheral blood, collected on day 0 of AZD1222 vaccination. The V and J genes are TRBV9 and TRBJ2-1; TRBD2 matches 9 bases. The clonotype originates from an adult in good health. The CDR3 DNA follows: TGTGCCAGCAGCGTCGATAGCGGGGGTGAGCAGTTCTTC. Translated: CASSVDSGGEQFF.